These 4 T cell receptor beta chains were all obtained from the same sample, sequenced in a study of cytomegalovirus exposure and HLA in healthy donors (dated by TCRdb to about 2017). Library construction relied on the immunoSEQ multiplex PCR assay. For the multiplex PCR, a mixture combining 60 forward primers for TCR Vbeta segments and 13 reverse primers for TCR Jbeta segments was used. TCRdb stores this immuneACCESS table with in-frame sequences only. Part of the clones is absent; in the studies checked, under half of the shortfall reflects unresolved V genes, and no reason is known for the rest. This sample gives about 200,000 clones in total; over 75% of them show up just once. Together, the top ten hold around 2% of the sample. The sample comprised PBMCs. The receptors stem from a man aged 18-30 years in good health and CMV-seronegative.

This clone was found a few times. Here the CDR3 reads CASSPNSGYTDTQYF. In nucleotides, the CDR3 is TGTGCCAGCTCACCCAATAGCGGCTACACAGATACGCAGTATTTT. V gene TRBV18 combines with J gene TRBJ2-3, with a weak D call TRBD2 (6 bases). Germline CDR1 is KGHSH and CDR2 is LQKENI. Trimming removed 3 bases from V and 2 bases from J, with 12 bases in between. The CDR3 contains 15 residues.

This clone was seen just once. This chain connects TRBV6-6 to TRBJ1-5; no definite D call. Trimming stripped 5 bases from V and 0 bases from J, with 8 bases between. The CDR3 contains 14 residues. The germline V gene encodes CDR1 MNHNY and CDR2 SVGAGI (reference sequence). CDR3 bases: TGTGCCAGCAGTATGGAGTATAGCAATCAGCCCCAGCATTTT. Its protein is CASSMEYSNQPQHF.

This chain joins TRBV7-2 and TRBJ2-5; the D is unclear. Trimming took 6 bases from V and 2 from J, leaving 16 bases between them. This CDR3 is 15 amino acids long. Germline CDR1 reads SGHTA; CDR2 reads FQGNSA. The CDR3 loop reads CASRASPERQETQYF. The CDR3 coding sequence is TGTGCCAGCAGAGCCTCCCCGGAGCGTCAAGAGACCCAGTACTTC.

The gene calls are TRBV27 and TRBJ2-1; 10 positions match TRBD2. Per germline, CDR1 MNHEY and CDR2 SMNVEV (reference sequence). V lost 4 bases and J lost 5; bases outside the gene matches: 5. This CDR3 is 15 amino acids long. The CDR3 DNA is TGTGCCAGCAGTTCTAGCGGGAGCGGCCACAATGAGCAGTTCTTC. Residues: CASSSSGSGHNEQFF.